These 29 T cell receptor beta chains were all obtained from the same sample, sequenced in a study of blood T cell repertoires in COVID-19. The data were produced by immunoSEQ multiplex PCR, yet TCRdb's version contains in-frame clones alone and is incomplete. The sample carries some 180,000 clones, less than 85% recorded once. The sample was PBMCs or T cells enriched from blood (not recorded which). The receptors were gathered from a woman aged 60-70 years with acute COVID-19.

The chain combines TRBV4-2 with TRBJ2-2; TRBD2 matches 7 bases. The CDR3 runs 18 residues. Losses at the gene ends were 1 base for V and 4 bases for J; bases not matched to a gene: 12. Germline assignment: CDR1 LGHNA and CDR2 YNFKEQ. The CDR3 protein is CASSQGKVTGGSTGELFF. The CDR3 region has the DNA TGTGCCAGCAGCCAAGGGAAGGTCACGGGAGGCTCCACCGGGGAGCTGTTTTTT.

The chain has TRBV4-3 and TRBJ1-1; D gene uncertain. The CDR3 covers 15 residues. CDR1 is LGHNA, CDR2 YSLEER, per germline. V was trimmed by 0 bases and J by 1 base, leaving 9 bases between them. Here the CDR3 reads CASSQDLRWNTEAFF. The CDR3, as DNA: TGCGCCAGCAGCCAAGATCTCCGGTGGAACACTGAAGCTTTCTTT.

The genes are TRBV16 and TRBJ2-3; 11 bases are a match to TRBD2. Germline CDR1 KGHSY, CDR2 FQNENV. The V and J ends lost 0 bases and 6 bases, in that order; junction bases with no gene match: 5. CDR3 length equals 16 residues. The CDR3 spells CASSQSTSGSLDTQYF. The CDR3 DNA reads TGTGCCAGCAGCCAATCAACTAGCGGGAGTTTGGATACGCAGTATTTT. Drawing the rest from reference TRBV16 and TRBJ2-3, the complete variable domain is GEEVAQTPKHLVRGEGQKAKLYCAPIKGHSYVFWYQQVLKNEFKFLISFQNENVFDETGMPKERFSAKCLPNSPCSLEIQATKLEDSAVYFCASSQSTSGSLDTQYFGPGTRLTVL.

The chain uses TRBV10-3 and TRBJ2-7; a weak D match, TRBD2 (5 bases). Trimming stripped 10 bases from V and 0 bases from J, with 16 bases between. The CDR3 runs to 14 residues. Germline V gives CDR1 ENHRY, CDR2 SYGVKD. The CDR3 nucleotides read TGTGCCACGCTAAGTACAGCGGACTCCTACGAGCAGTACGTC. Protein: CATLSTADSYEQYV.

This chain joins TRBV6-5 and TRBJ2-4; the match to TRBD1 covers 8 bases. The CDR3 has 13 amino acids. CDR1 and CDR2 from the germline V gene are MNHEY and SVGAGI. After removal of 6 bases from V and 16 bases from J, the junction contained 14 bases not matched to a gene. The CDR3 DNA reads as TGTGCCAGCAGCCAGAGCCGAGACAGGGGAGAATACTTC. Protein: CASSQSRDRGEYF.

This sequence joins TRBV18 and TRBJ2-1; 8 bases match TRBD1. V shed 2 bases, J shed 1 base, and the junction held 10 bases outside the gene matches. CDR1 and CDR2 (germline): KGHSH, LQKENI. The CDR3 runs to 18 residues. CDR3 amino acids: CASSPNPLWTGSYNEQFF. The CDR3 coding sequence is TGTGCCAGCTCACCAAACCCATTATGGACAGGGTCCTACAATGAGCAGTTCTTC.

This clone appeared a single time. This chain joins TRBV5-1 and TRBJ2-3, with D unresolved. The germline V gene has CDR1 SGHRS and CDR2 YFSETQ. The V and J ends lost 2 bases and 7 bases respectively, with 8 bases between them. The length of the CDR3 is 12 residues. This CDR3 reads CASSLAPYTQYF. In DNA, the CDR3 is TGCGCCAGCAGCTTAGCGCCTTATACGCAGTATTTT.

This rearrangement joins TRBV6-1 to TRBJ1-1; a weak D match, TRBD1 (5 bases). V lost 3 bases and J lost 4, with 12 bases in between. Germline V CDR1 and CDR2: MNHNS, SASEGT. The CDR3 is 14 residues long. The CDR3 sequence: CASSDVQGRTEAFF. The CDR3 DNA reads as TGTGCCAGCAGTGATGTTCAGGGTCGCACTGAAGCTTTCTTT.

This chain joins TRBV28 and TRBJ1-6; a weak D match, TRBD1 (5 bases). The CDR3 is 15 amino acids. Germline V gene sequence: CDR1 MDHEN, CDR2 SYDVKM. The V end lost 5 bases, the J end lost 7 bases, and 15 bases lay between the germline ends. The CDR3 nucleotides are TGTGCCAGCAGTGCGGACATTCCGTACAATTCACCCCTCCACTTT. This translates into CASSADIPYNSPLHF.

This rearrangement joins TRBV7-2 to TRBJ2-2; D may be TRBD2 (6 bases). The germline V gene encodes CDR1 SGHTA and CDR2 FQGNSA. This CDR3 is 14 amino acids long. The ends were cut back, 4 bases at V and 7 bases at J, with 13 bases in the middle. The CDR3: CASSSPLAIGELFF. For the CDR3, the DNA is TGTGCCAGCAGCTCGCCGCTAGCGATCGGGGAGCTGTTTTTT.

The rearrangement joins TRBV7-9 to TRBJ2-5, with D perhaps TRBD2 (6 bases). Germline CDR1 reads SEHNR; CDR2 reads FQNEAQ (reference sequence). The V gene lost 1 base and the J gene lost 4 bases, with 16 bases spanning the gap. CDR3 size: 16 residues. CDR3 amino acids: CASSLEPYGGRETQYF. The CDR3 nucleotides are TGTGCCAGCAGCTTAGAGCCCTATGGGGGGAGAGAGACCCAGTACTTC.

The V call is TRBV6-5, the J call TRBJ2-5; unclear D gene. The V and J ends lost 7 bases and 7 bases respectively, with 10 bases between them. CDR1 and CDR2 (germline): MNHEY, SVGAGI. The length of the CDR3 is 11 residues. The CDR3 here is CASNTLVTQYF. The CDR3 DNA sequence: TGTGCCAGCAACACGTTGGTGACCCAGTACTTC.

V usage is TRBV11-2 and J usage is TRBJ2-2; D might be TRBD1 (5 bases). V lost 4 bases and J 6 bases, leaving 12 bases between the germline ends. This CDR3 spans 14 amino acids. In germline, CDR1 is SGHAT, CDR2 FQNNGV. This CDR3 is CASSSNSGPGELFF. The CDR3 DNA reads as TGTGCCAGCAGCTCAAACTCAGGGCCCGGGGAGCTGTTTTTT.

The V gene is TRBV6-2 or TRBV6-3, the J gene TRBJ2-7; tentative D call: TRBD1 (9 bases). Trimming cost V 2 bases and J 2 bases, with 31 bases left between them. Germline CDR1 is MNHEY and CDR2 is SVGEGT. The CDR3 has 21 residues. The CDR3 DNA reads as TGTGCCAGCAGTTACGGGACAGGGCGTTCGGTAGCGGGAAGGGGTACCTACGAGCAGTACTTC. It encodes CASSYGTGRSVAGRGTYEQYF.

V is TRBV7-8 and J is TRBJ2-1, with D possibly matching TRBD2 (6 bases). The CDR3 has 14 residues. Germline V gene data show CDR1 as SGHVS and CDR2 as FQNEAQ. The ends were cut back, 5 bases at V and 5 bases at J, with 13 bases in the middle. CDR3 nucleotide sequence: TGTGCCAGCAGCCCATCACGCGGGAACAATGAGCAGTTCTTC. This gives the protein CASSPSRGNNEQFF.

The chain is built from TRBV19 and TRBJ1-2; D gene unclear. Germline CDR1 LNHDA, CDR2 SQIVND (reference sequence). The CDR3 runs 14 residues. The V end was cut by 4 bases, the J end by 8 bases, with 17 bases between. Written as DNA, the CDR3 is TGTGCCAGTAGTAACGGACTCCACTCTGCGGGCTACACCTTC. It specifies CASSNGLHSAGYTF.

The chain has TRBV9 and TRBJ2-7; no clear D gene. V dropped 4 bases and J dropped 0 bases, with 14 bases sitting between them. This CDR3 contains 15 residues. Per germline, CDR1 SGDLS and CDR2 YYNGEE. CDR3 amino acids: CASSPRSPSSYEQYF. The CDR3 DNA reads TGTGCCAGCAGCCCCAGAAGCCCTAGCTCCTACGAGCAGTACTTC.

This sequence joins TRBV9 and TRBJ1-6; D not resolved. There are 14 residues in the CDR3. Germline V CDR1 and CDR2: SGDLS, YYNGEE. Trimming removed 0 bases at V and 6 bases at J, with 7 bases between. Here the CDR3 reads CASSVGGLNSPLHF. CDR3 bases: TGTGCCAGCAGCGTAGGAGGTCTTAATTCACCCCTCCACTTT.

The chain recombines TRBV25-1 with TRBJ2-7; possible D gene TRBD1, 6 bases. The CDR3 has 13 residues. CDR1 is MGHDK and CDR2 is SYGVNS in the germline V gene. Trimming shortened V by 6 bases and J by 5 bases, and 14 bases separated the two germline ends. CDR3 sequence reads: CASRLGAIHEQYF. DNA of the CDR3: TGTGCCAGCAGATTGGGGGCCATCCACGAGCAGTACTTC.

The chain couples TRBV3-1 (or the pseudogene TRBV3-2) to TRBJ1-3; D gene unclear. The CDR3 has 14 residues. Germline V CDR1 and CDR2: LGHDT, YNNKEL (reference sequence). V shed 3 bases and J shed 0 bases, with 6 bases lying between them. The chain's CDR3 is CASSQAFSGNTIYF. For the CDR3, the DNA is TGTGCCAGCAGCCAGGCATTCTCTGGAAACACCATATATTTT.

This CDR3 is CASRPTVEGREAFF. As DNA, the CDR3 is TGTGCCAGCAGACCAACTGTCGAGGGGAGGGAAGCTTTCTTT. V is TRBV14 and J is TRBJ1-1; weak D call: TRBD1 (5 bases). CDR3 length: 14 amino acids. Germline CDR1 reads SGHDN; CDR2 reads FVKESK. Trimming removed 6 bases at V and 8 bases at J, with 19 bases between.

The CDR3 DNA reads as TGTGCCAGCAGTTACGACAGGCGAAGCTCTGGAAACACCATATATTTT. Translated: CASSYDRRSSGNTIYF. The chain has TRBV6-5 and TRBJ1-3; perhaps TRBD1 as D (6 bases). Trimming shortened V by 2 bases and J by 0 bases, and 11 bases separated the two germline ends. Germline values: CDR1 MNHEY, CDR2 SVGAGI. The CDR3 is 16 amino acids.

This chain connects TRBV5-1 to TRBJ2-7, with 7 bases identical to TRBD2. The junction had 13 bases not matched to a gene; V was cut back by 2 bases and J by 2 bases. The CDR3 is made up of 17 amino acids. Per the germline V gene, CDR1 is SGHRS and CDR2 is YFSETQ. The CDR3 sequence: CASSLGPSGTLPYEQYV. In DNA, the CDR3 is TGCGCCAGCAGCTTAGGCCCTAGCGGAACATTGCCCTACGAGCAGTACGTC.

The chain carries TRBV4-3 and TRBJ1-1; 7 bases agree with TRBD1. The CDR3 consists of 16 residues. CDR1 LGHNA and CDR2 YSLEER come from the germline V gene. V lost 0 bases and J lost 2; bases outside the gene matches: 6. CDR3 sequence (DNA): TGCGCCAGCAGCCAAGATAGACAGGGAAAAAACACTGAAGCTTTCTTT. Translated, it gives CASSQDRQGKNTEAFF.

This clone was counted once. J is TRBJ1-5 and V is TRBV5-5; tentative D call: TRBD1 (5 bases). The CDR3 is made up of 17 amino acids. Trimming cost V 1 base and J 4 bases, with 18 bases left between them. From germline, CDR1 is SGHKS and CDR2 YYEKEE (reference sequence). The CDR3 DNA follows: TGTGCCAGCAGCTTGAGGCAATCGGGACTGAAAAATCAGCCCCAGCATTTT. This sequence encodes CASSLRQSGLKNQPQHF.

This chain uses TRBV12-3 or TRBV12-4 with TRBJ2-1, with unresolved D. This CDR3 has 13 amino acids. The V end was cut by 7 bases, the J end by 9 bases, with 16 bases between. The CDR3 region is CASTLDVRGEQFF. DNA for the CDR3: TGTGCCAGCACCCTAGACGTCCGAGGTGAGCAGTTCTTC.

V usage is TRBV28 and J usage is TRBJ1-2, with D unclear. CDR1 is MDHEN and CDR2 is SYDVKM in the germline V gene. V was clipped by 4 bases and J by 14 bases, with 11 bases between them. This CDR3 has 10 amino acids. This CDR3 reads CASSSNPSTF. The CDR3 DNA reads as TGTGCCAGCAGTTCTAACCCGAGTACCTTC.

The rearrangement links TRBV10-3 to TRBJ2-3; 9 bases agree with TRBD2. Germline values: CDR1 ENHRY, CDR2 SYGVKD. The CDR3 loop spans 17 amino acids. With 11 bases clipped from V and 0 bases from J, the junction kept 15 bases outside the gene matches. The CDR3 DNA follows: TGTGCCGCCCGGCCGTGGCCTAGCGGGACTAGCACAGATACGCAGTATTTT. Protein product: CAARPWPSGTSTDTQYF.

The chain combines TRBV30 with TRBJ1-3, with a possible D match to TRBD1 (5 bases). Trimming removed 2 bases from V and 5 bases from J, with 13 bases in between. Looked up from germline, CDR1 is GTSNPN and CDR2 is SVGIG (reference sequence). This CDR3 has 14 amino acids. For the CDR3, the DNA is TGTGCCTGGAGTACCGCAGGGAGGAGAAACACCATATATTTT. This translates into CAWSTAGRRNTIYF.